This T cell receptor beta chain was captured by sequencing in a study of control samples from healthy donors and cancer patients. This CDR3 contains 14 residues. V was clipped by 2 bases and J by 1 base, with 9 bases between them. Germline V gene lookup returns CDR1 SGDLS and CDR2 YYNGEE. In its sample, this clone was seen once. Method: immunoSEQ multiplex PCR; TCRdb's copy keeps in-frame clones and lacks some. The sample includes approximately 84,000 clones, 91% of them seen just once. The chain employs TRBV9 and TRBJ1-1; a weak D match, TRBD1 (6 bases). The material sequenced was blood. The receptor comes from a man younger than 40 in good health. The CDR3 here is CASSVRTENTEAFF. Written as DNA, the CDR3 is TGTGCCAGCAGCGTTAGGACAGAGAACACTGAAGCTTTCTTT. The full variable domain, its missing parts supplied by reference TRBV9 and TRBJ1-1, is DSGVTQTPKHLITATGQRVTLRCSPRSGDLSVYWYQQSLDQGLQFLIQYYNGEERAKGNILERFSAQQFPDLHSELNLSSLELGDSALYFCASSVRTENTEAFFGQGTRLTVV.